Sequencing of this TCR beta chain was carried out in a study of vaccination effects on CD4 cells after COVID-19. Antigen-specific CD4+ T cells expanded by the ViraFEST assay with viral peptide pools were then sequenced. It was after nine to eleven days of culture that CD4+ T cells were isolated. Participants completed two doses of the BNT162b2 or mRNA-1273 vaccine. In this sample, this clone turned up once. Antigen: not known. The method was immunoSEQ multiplex PCR; TCRdb's version includes in-frame clones alone and lacks a portion of them. The sample lists roughly 15,000 clones; 70% were seen once. This TCR was sampled from a human donor who received a COVID-19 vaccine. The material was CD4+ T cells from PBMCs cultured with SARS-CoV-2 spike peptides, obtained after COVID-19 vaccination.

The CDR3: CASSLAVDTQYF. CDR3 DNA: TGTGCCAGCAGTTTGGCGGTGGATACGCAGTATTTT. The V and J genes are TRBV28 and TRBJ2-3; no clear D gene. The CDR3 consists of 12 residues. Trimming removed 3 bases from V and 6 bases from J, with 7 bases in between. CDR1 is MDHEN and CDR2 is SYDVKM in the germline V gene. Looking up the rest from reference TRBV28 and TRBJ2-3 gives the full variable domain: DVKVTQSSRYLVKRTGEKVFLECVQDMDHENMFWYRQDPGLGLRLIYFSYDVKMKEKGDIPEGYSVSREKKERFSLILESASTNQTSMYLCASSLAVDTQYFGPGTRLTVL.